The 18 T cell receptor beta chains presented below share a single source sample, sequenced in a study of T cells in tumors after PD-1 blockade. The protocol was immunoSEQ multiplex PCR, while the TCRdb copy is restricted to in-frame clones and leaves out a portion. There are 15,000 or so clones in the sample; 82% occur only once, and 20% to 30% lies in the top ten. Sequenced material: PBMCs, taken after anti-PD-1 treatment. These receptors all come from a human donor with basal cell carcinoma.

CDR3 coding DNA: TGTGCCACCAGCAGAGAGTCGGATAGCAATCAGCCCCAGCATTTT. This encodes CATSRESDSNQPQHF. The chain uses TRBV15 and TRBJ1-5; no clear D. Germline-derived CDR1 and CDR2 are LNHNV and YYDKDF (reference sequence). The V end was cut by 0 bases, the J end by 0 bases, with 6 bases between. The CDR3 is 15 amino acids.

This clone was seen just once. V is TRBV24-1 and J is TRBJ2-1; the match to TRBD2 covers 12 bases. After removal of 3 bases from V and 0 bases from J, the junction contained 11 bases not matched to a gene. The CDR3 has 20 amino acids. The germline V gene has CDR1 KGHDR and CDR2 SFDVKD. The CDR3: CATSDASGLAGRNSYNEQFF. The CDR3 DNA reads TGTGCCACCAGTGATGCCTCCGGACTAGCGGGAAGAAACTCCTACAATGAGCAGTTCTTC.

The chain has TRBV10-1 and TRBJ2-5, with D hard to call. The V end lost 2 bases, the J end lost 2 bases, and 3 bases lay between the germline ends. Germline CDR1 and CDR2: WNHNN and SYGVQD (reference sequence). The CDR3 consists of 12 residues. CDR3 sequence reads: CASSERQETQYF. Here the CDR3 DNA reads TGCGCCAGCAGTGAGCGGCAAGAGACCCAGTACTTC.

The rearrangement links TRBV9 to TRBJ2-3; 7 bases are shared with TRBD2. V shed 3 bases, J shed 5 bases, and the junction held 6 bases outside the gene matches. This CDR3 spans 14 amino acids. The germline V gene has CDR1 SGDLS and CDR2 YYNGEE. The CDR3 DNA reads TGTGCCAGCAGCGAACGACTAGCTGGAGATACGCAGTATTTT. It translates to CASSERLAGDTQYF. Looking up the rest from reference TRBV9 and TRBJ2-3 gives the full variable domain: DSGVTQTPKHLITATGQRVTLRCSPRSGDLSVYWYQQSLDQGLQFLIQYYNGEERAKGNILERFSAQQFPDLHSELNLSSLELGDSALYFCASSERLAGDTQYFGPGTRLTVL.

J is TRBJ1-1 and V is TRBV5-1, with 11 bases identical to TRBD1. Germline V CDR1 and CDR2: SGHRS, YFSETQ. This CDR3 contains 16 residues. V gave up 0 bases and J gave up 4 bases; unmatched junction bases: 5. CDR3 DNA: TGCGCCAGCAGCTTGGAATGGACAGGGGGCGGCACTGAAGCTTTCTTT. It yields the protein CASSLEWTGGGTEAFF.

The chain combines TRBV28 with TRBJ2-3, with D perhaps TRBD1 (5 bases). The CDR3 totals 14 residues. V was clipped by 0 bases and J by 3 bases, with 7 bases between them. Looked up from germline, CDR1 is MDHEN and CDR2 is SYDVKM. CDR3: CASSLWTATDTQYF. The CDR3 DNA follows: TGTGCCAGCAGTTTATGGACAGCAACAGATACGCAGTATTTT.

This chain links TRBV9 with TRBJ2-7; 10 positions match TRBD1. There are 15 residues in the CDR3. V trimming: 0 bases; J trimming: 6 bases; junction bases outside the gene matches: 6. From germline, CDR1 is SGDLS and CDR2 YYNGEE. This CDR3 reads CASSVVGTGVTEQYF. In DNA, the CDR3 is TGTGCCAGCAGCGTAGTAGGGACAGGGGTAACCGAGCAGTACTTC.

This chain links TRBV10-3 with TRBJ2-5; the D gene is possibly TRBD2 (6 bases). Germline lookup yields CDR1 ENHRY and CDR2 SYGVKD. Trimming cost V 0 bases and J 1 base, with 9 bases left between them. CDR3 length equals 15 residues. The DNA of the CDR3 is TGTGCCATCAGTGAGTCCGGGACTTCCCAAGAGACCCAGTACTTC. As protein: CAISESGTSQETQYF.

The genes are TRBV4-1 and TRBJ1-5, with D possibly being TRBD1 (5 bases). This CDR3 region has 16 residues. Germline values: CDR1 MGHRA, CDR2 YSYEKL. V was cut by 4 bases and J by 2 bases, with 15 bases left in between. DNA for the CDR3: TGCGCCAGCAGCCTTGGGGCCGGACGTGGCAATCAGCCCCAGCATTTT. This encodes CASSLGAGRGNQPQHF.

The chain links TRBV2 to TRBJ1-1; D ambiguous. Trimming took off 1 base at V and 7 bases at J, with 13 bases between the two ends. CDR1 and CDR2 (germline): SNHLY, FYNNEI. This CDR3 is 14 amino acids long. CDR3: CASSEEVSVYEAFF. CDR3 DNA: TGTGCCAGCAGTGAAGAGGTTTCTGTCTATGAAGCTTTCTTT.

The chain is built from TRBV7-9 and TRBJ2-1; the match to TRBD2 covers 7 bases. Per germline, CDR1 SEHNR and CDR2 FQNEAQ (reference sequence). The CDR3 length is 14 residues. With V trimmed by 3 bases and J by 8 bases, 7 bases remained unmatched. The CDR3 sequence is CASSFGTTADEQFF. CDR3 nucleotide sequence: TGTGCCAGCAGCTTCGGGACTACGGCCGATGAGCAGTTCTTC.

The chain carries TRBV11-2 and TRBJ2-1; possibly TRBD2 for D (5 bases). The CDR3 loop spans 18 amino acids. The V end lost 1 base, the J end lost 0 bases, and 16 bases lay between the germline ends. Germline V gives CDR1 SGHAT, CDR2 FQNNGV. For the CDR3, the DNA is TGTGCCAGCAGCTTAGGGGTTAAGACTATCCGCTCCTACAATGAGCAGTTCTTC. Encoded protein: CASSLGVKTIRSYNEQFF.

The J gene is TRBJ2-5, the V gene TRBV12-3 or TRBV12-4; D possibly corresponds to TRBD2 (5 bases). The CDR3 consists of 13 residues. Trimming removed 6 bases from V and 5 bases from J, with 13 bases in between. The CDR3 here is CASSRGLGETQYF. For the CDR3, the DNA is TGTGCCAGCAGCCGCGGGTTAGGGGAGACCCAGTACTTC.

The V call is TRBV4-2, the J call TRBJ1-2; TRBD1 might be the D (6 bases). CDR1 is LGHNA, CDR2 YNFKEQ, per germline. V gave up 0 bases and J gave up 2 bases, with 16 bases separating them. The CDR3 has 17 residues. The chain's CDR3 is CASSQDHLAGVNYGYTF. CDR3 DNA sequence: TGTGCCAGCAGCCAAGATCATTTGGCAGGGGTGAACTATGGCTACACCTTC.

Here the CDR3 reads CASSYPGRGRESEQFF. The CDR3 DNA reads TGTGCCAGCAGTTACCCGGGGCGGGGGCGCGAGTCTGAGCAGTTCTTC. This chain connects TRBV6-5 to TRBJ2-1; D might be TRBD2 (7 bases). The CDR3 consists of 16 residues. Per germline, CDR1 MNHEY and CDR2 SVGAGI. Trimming cost V 2 bases and J 9 bases, with 20 bases left between them.

This chain connects TRBV2 to TRBJ2-7; D may be TRBD2 (5 bases). The V and J ends lost 1 base and 6 bases respectively, with 16 bases between them. This CDR3 is built from 15 residues. From germline, CDR1 is SNHLY and CDR2 FYNNEI. The CDR3 sequence: CASSEDAGSSGEQYF. The CDR3 DNA reads TGTGCCAGCAGTGAAGATGCGGGTAGTTCCGGCGAGCAGTACTTC.

V usage is TRBV19 and J usage is TRBJ1-2; the D is unclear. This CDR3 spans 11 amino acids. Germline-derived CDR1 and CDR2 are LNHDA and SQIVND (reference sequence). The V end was cut by 7 bases, the J end by 10 bases, with 13 bases between. The CDR3 loop reads CASIRGFAYTF. As DNA, the CDR3 is TGTGCCAGTATTCGCGGGTTCGCCTACACCTTC.

V gene TRBV5-1 combines with J gene TRBJ1-2; tentatively, D is TRBD1 (5 bases). Looked up from germline, CDR1 is SGHRS and CDR2 is YFSETQ. Trimming removed 0 bases at V and 3 bases at J, with 9 bases between. There are 14 residues in the CDR3. The CDR3 region has the DNA TGCGCCAGCAGCTTGGGTCAGGGAGACTATGGCTACACCTTC. Residues: CASSLGQGDYGYTF.